Following are 23 T cell receptor beta chains from one sample sequenced in a study of blood T cells in healthy people across ages. Together with a sample-barcoded 5' primer, a J-beta primer mix was included in a second PCR lasting about 6 to 11 cycles. TCRdb reprocessed the 5' RACE reads with MiXCR, giving one entry per CDR3 protein. The table has hundreds of thousands of distinct CDR3 sequences, approximately 53% seen once. Sequences were obtained from blood. The receptors were gathered from a man aged 35 to 55 in good health.

V and J are TRBV4-2 and TRBJ2-3, with 9 positions matching TRBD2. CDR1 is LGHNA and CDR2 is YNFKEQ in the germline V gene. The CDR3 has 16 residues. The V segment lost 0 bases and the J segment 4 bases; nucleotides outside the gene matches: 5. The CDR3 protein is CASSQDRVAGADTQYF. The CDR3 DNA follows: TGTGCCAGCAGCCAAGATCGGGTAGCGGGAGCAGATACGCAGTATTTT.

This clonotype was counted a few times. This sequence joins TRBV2 and TRBJ2-1; no clear D. This CDR3 is 13 amino acids long. The V gene lost 4 bases and the J gene lost 8 bases, with 12 bases spanning the gap. In germline, CDR1 is SNHLY, CDR2 FYNNEI. CDR3 in amino acids: CASSVFSIHEQFF. The CDR3 region has the DNA TGTGCCAGCAGTGTATTTAGTATCCATGAGCAGTTCTTC.

The CDR3, as DNA: TGTGCCAGCAGGGTCAGGGAGACGAACACTGAAGCTTTCTTT. Translation gives CASRVRETNTEAFF. This rearrangement joins TRBV6-5 to TRBJ1-1, with D possibly TRBD1 on 5 matching bases. The ends were cut back, 6 bases at V and 1 base at J, with 12 bases in the middle. Germline CDR1 is MNHEY and CDR2 is SVGAGI. This CDR3 is 14 amino acids long.

This rearrangement joins TRBV7-2 to TRBJ2-1; D possibly corresponds to TRBD1 (6 bases). V dropped 5 bases and J dropped 5 bases, with 19 bases sitting between them. This CDR3 comprises 16 residues. Germline V gene lookup returns CDR1 SGHTA and CDR2 FQGNSA. DNA for the CDR3: TGTGCCAGCAGCGCCAGGAGGACAGTCACGGACAATGAGCAGTTCTTC. Its protein product is CASSARRTVTDNEQFF.

V is TRBV6-6 and J is TRBJ1-5; perhaps TRBD1 as D (5 bases). CDR1 is MNHNY, CDR2 SVGAGI, per germline (reference sequence). This CDR3 contains 13 residues. The V end lost 8 bases, the J end lost 6 bases, and 14 bases lay between the germline ends. CDR3 region: CASLDLRGQPQHF. The DNA of the CDR3 is TGTGCCAGCCTGGACTTAAGGGGTCAGCCCCAGCATTTT.

The chain employs TRBV20-1 and TRBJ1-4, with TRBD1 as a possible D gene (5 bases). Trimming pared 1 base from V and 8 bases from J, leaving 11 bases between. There are 13 residues in the CDR3. CDR1 and CDR2 (germline): DFQATT, SNEGSKA (reference sequence). CDR3 in DNA: TGCAGTGCTAGAGGTGAGGGGCGAGAAAAACTGTTTTTT. Translated, it gives CSARGEGREKLFF.

This rearrangement joins TRBV6-2 or TRBV6-3 to TRBJ1-2; weak D call: TRBD1 (6 bases). The V end was cut by 7 bases, the J end by 6 bases, with 18 bases between. CDR1 and CDR2 from the germline V gene are MNHEY and SVGEGT. This CDR3 has 14 residues. CDR3 bases: TGTGCCAGCAAATCCCAGGAGGCAGGGGATGGCTACACCTTC. Amino acid sequence: CASKSQEAGDGYTF.

The chain combines TRBV7-2 with TRBJ1-1; TRBD1 matches 7 bases. This CDR3 comprises 16 residues. V dropped 2 bases and J dropped 1; count of bases not matched to a gene: 7. Per the germline V gene, CDR1 is SGHTA and CDR2 is FQGNSA. The CDR3 DNA reads TGTGCCAGCAGCTTATCCCCCGGGACAGCGAACACTGAAGCTTTCTTT. Amino acids: CASSLSPGTANTEAFF.

This clonotype has more than one count but fewer than ten. J is TRBJ1-1 and V is TRBV6-6; D perhaps matches TRBD1 (6 bases). CDR1 is MNHNY, CDR2 SVGAGI, per germline (reference sequence). V lost 4 bases and J lost 1, with 19 bases in between. The CDR3 spans 17 residues. CDR3 coding DNA: TGTGCCAGCAGTTTGGCTTTAGGGGGGGTGAGGAACACTGAAGCTTTCTTT. The encoded protein is CASSLALGGVRNTEAFF.

This clonotype was seen a few times. The rearrangement links TRBV4-1 to TRBJ2-5; tentative D call: TRBD1 (6 bases). The germline gives CDR1 MGHRA, CDR2 YSYEKL. V was pared by 7 bases and J by 0 bases, with 9 bases between. The CDR3 is 13 residues long. This CDR3 reads CASMGDNQETQYF. The CDR3 DNA sequence: TGCGCCAGCATGGGGGACAACCAAGAGACCCAGTACTTC.

J is TRBJ2-5 and V is TRBV12-5; TRBD1 might be the D (5 bases). The J call may not be correct, given that the DNA end is closer to TRBJ2-7. Germline V gene sequence: CDR1 LGHNT, CDR2 FRNRAP. The CDR3 is made up of 15 amino acids. CDR3 nucleotides: TGTGCTAGTGGTTTGCCATGGGAAGGGGTGGACGAGCAGTACTTC. The encoded protein is CASGLPWEGVDEQYF.

The genes are TRBV7-2 and TRBJ1-6; TRBD1 matches at 8 bases. In germline, CDR1 is SGHTA, CDR2 FQGNSA. CDR3 size: 15 residues. The V and J ends lost 5 bases and 7 bases, in that order; junction bases with no gene match: 7. The CDR3: CASSPATGANSPLHF. The CDR3 bases are TGTGCCAGCAGCCCGGCGACAGGGGCAAATTCACCCCTCCACTTT.

The chain joins TRBV7-3 to TRBJ1-2; 9 positions agree with TRBD1. The CDR3 has 13 amino acids. Trimming removed 5 bases from V and 8 bases from J; junction bases left unmatched: 6. Germline V lookup: CDR1 SGHTA, CDR2 FQGTGA. The CDR3 DNA is TGTGCCAGCAGCGCCGGGACAGGGAACGGCTACACCTTC. The encoded protein is CASSAGTGNGYTF.

This chain links TRBV20-1 with TRBJ1-5; maybe TRBD1 (5 bases). Trimming stripped 3 bases from V and 2 bases from J, with 11 bases between. The CDR3 has 14 residues. Germline V CDR1 and CDR2: DFQATT, SNEGSKA (reference sequence). The CDR3 region has the DNA TGCAGTGCTAGCAACGCAGGGCGCAATCAGCCCCAGCATTTT. Protein sequence: CSASNAGRNQPQHF.

This clonotype was found once. This chain links TRBV4-2 with TRBJ1-3; a possible D gene is TRBD1 (5 bases). Trimming left V 0 bases short and J 4 bases short, with 13 bases between. Looked up from germline, CDR1 is LGHNA and CDR2 is YNFKEQ. This CDR3 comprises 16 residues. The CDR3 reads CASSQEGQGLGNTIYF. DNA for the CDR3: TGTGCCAGCAGCCAAGAAGGCCAGGGACTAGGAAACACCATATATTTT.

This chain uses TRBV6-1 with TRBJ1-1; D is ambiguous. CDR1 is MNHNS, CDR2 SASEGT, per germline. The V end lost 9 bases, the J end lost 0 bases, and 11 bases lay between the germline ends. The CDR3 has 13 amino acids. The CDR3 coding sequence is TGTGCCAGTGACCTAGAGATGAACACTGAAGCTTTCTTT. This encodes CASDLEMNTEAFF.

V usage is TRBV20-1 and J usage is TRBJ2-3, with TRBD2 identical over 8 bases. The CDR3 has 14 amino acids. Germline V gives CDR1 DFQATT, CDR2 SNEGSKA (reference sequence). The junction had 4 bases not matched to a gene; V was cut back by 1 base and J by 4 bases. The DNA of the CDR3 is TGCAGTGCTAGAGCGGGAGGGATTGCAGATACGCAGTATTTT. Translating gives CSARAGGIADTQYF.

The chain employs TRBV7-2 and TRBJ2-1, with D possibly TRBD2 on 5 matching bases. Trimming left V 1 base short and J 3 bases short, with 10 bases between. Germline loops: CDR1 SGHTA, CDR2 FQGNSA. The CDR3 loop spans 15 amino acids. CDR3 DNA sequence: TGTGCCAGCAGCTTAGTCTTCGGGGTCTACAATGAGCAGTTCTTC. Translating it yields CASSLVFGVYNEQFF.

Note on this clonotype: A clone one base away is much larger, so this may be a read error. This chain uses TRBV29-1 with TRBJ1-1; 7 bases match TRBD1. CDR1 is SQVTM and CDR2 is ANQGSEA in the germline V gene. The CDR3 runs 11 residues. The J segment lost 4 bases and the V segment lost 7 bases, leaving 3 bases of the junction unmatched. CDR3 coding DNA: TGCAGCGGTTACAGGGGCACTGAAGCTTTCTTT. Translated, it gives CSGYRGTEAFF.

With regard to this clonotype: The junction departs from the called germline gene at one end, perhaps through a read error. This rearrangement joins TRBV5-1 to TRBJ2-2; a weak D match, TRBD2 (6 bases). Germline CDR1 is SGHRS and CDR2 is YFSETQ. The CDR3 spans 15 residues. The CDR3 DNA sequence: TGCGCCAGCAGCCTGGAGGTCCCGAACACCGGGGGGCTGTTTTTT. It encodes CASSLEVPNTGGLFF.

This clonotype was counted only a few times. The chain couples TRBV5-1 to TRBJ2-1; D is tentatively TRBD1 or TRBD2 (5 bases each). Germline-derived CDR1 and CDR2 are SGHRS and YFSETQ. The V gene lost 4 bases and the J gene lost 3 bases, with 14 bases spanning the gap. This CDR3 has 15 residues. CDR3: CASSPVGERYNEQFF. The CDR3 DNA sequence: TGCGCCAGCAGCCCTGTGGGGGAGCGCTACAATGAGCAGTTCTTC.

The DNA for the CDR3 is TGTGCCAGCAGTTACGATATAGGGGTAGATACGCAGTATTTT. The encoded protein is CASSYDIGVDTQYF. This chain joins TRBV6-6 and TRBJ2-3; D is possibly TRBD1 (5 bases). CDR3 length: 14 residues. Per germline, CDR1 MNHNY and CDR2 SVGAGI (reference sequence). V dropped 2 bases and J dropped 5 bases, with 11 bases sitting between them.

V and J are TRBV11-1 and TRBJ1-2, with 7 nucleotides matching TRBD1. Germline CDR1 SGHAT, CDR2 FQDESV (reference sequence). Trimming removed 7 bases from V and 5 bases from J; junction bases left unmatched: 13. The CDR3 runs to 15 residues. The CDR3 DNA reads as TGTGCCAGCACCTCGCGTCGGACAGGCGATTATGGCTACACCTTC. This encodes CASTSRRTGDYGYTF.